This T cell receptor (beta chain) was recovered during a study of cytomegalovirus exposure and HLA in healthy donors. Study summary: Clustering assigned 81% of the roughly 370 genotyped donors to the Caucasian-associated ancestry cluster.

The PCR employed 60 Vbeta primers together with 13 Jbeta primers. Assay: immunoSEQ multiplex PCR; the TCRdb copy retains only in-frame clones and omits some. The data hold approximately 170,000 clones, with approximately 75% observed a single time. Findings and caveats of the study: CMV serostatus stood as the only immune exposure information on hand. Previous analysis showed most TCR beta V segments were productive about 90% or about 30% of the time. A later analysis showed TCR association rates differing by HLA locus, peaking at DRB1 and lowest at HLA-C.

CDR3 size: 12 residues. The germline CDR1 and CDR2 sequences are SGHNT and YYREEE (reference sequence). This clone came up a few times. Its specificity is unknown. An end of the junction differs from the germline gene, which may be a read error. The sequenced material came from PBMCs. This sequence joins TRBV5-4 and TRBJ1-1, with D maybe TRBD1 (5 bases). This TCR was recovered from a girl between 5 and 17 years old in good health and CMV-seronegative. DNA of the CDR3: TGTGCCAGCAGTTTCCCCGGGGGAAACCACGGCTTT. Its protein is CASSFPGGNHGF.